A selection of T cell receptor beta chains follows, all from one sample in a study of blood T cell repertoires in COVID-19. Generated by immunoSEQ multiplex PCR, the TCRdb table keeps only in-frame clones and is missing some. Of about 39,000 clones listed, around 85% are singletons. Input material: peripheral blood. The origin of the receptors is a man in his sixties with acute or convalescent COVID-19. Both conserved end residues are part of each CDR3. D genes are given only for firm matches. Some rows have no size entry. The others give once, few or many, or a class for an expanded clone.

V gene	J gene	clone size	D gene	CDR3 DNA	CDR3 protein
TRBV7-8	TRBJ2-3	.	.	TGTGCCAGCAGCTTGGGGCCATCCACAGATACGCAGTATTTT	CASSLGPSTDTQYF
TRBV14	TRBJ1-3	.	.	TGTGCCAGCAGCCAAGGTTTTTCGTCGGGAGACACCATATATTTT	CASSQGFSSGDTIYF
TRBV24-1	TRBJ2-1	.	TRBD1	TGTGCCACCAGTGATCCCGGGACAGGGTGGGGTGAGCAGTTCTTC	CATSDPGTGWGEQFF
TRBV7-2	TRBJ2-3	.	TRBD2	TGTGCCAGCACCCTGACTAGCGGGAGCACAGATACGCAGTATTTT	CASTLTSGSTDTQYF
TRBV28	TRBJ2-2	.	.	TGTGCCAGCCTATCCTTAGACACTCTGGGGCGGACCGGGGAGCTGTTTTTT	CASLSLDTLGRTGELFF
TRBV11-1	TRBJ2-1	.	TRBD1	TGTGCCAGCAGAGGGGGCGGCCTGAGCTCCTACAATGAGCAGTTCTTC	CASRGGGLSSYNEQFF
TRBV2	TRBJ1-2	.	.	TGTGCCAGCAGTGCCCTCACCCAGGGAAACTATGGCTACACCTTC	CASSALTQGNYGYTF
TRBV10-3	TRBJ2-2	.	TRBD1	TGTGCCATCAGTGGACGGACAGGGGCCACCGGGGAGCTGTTTTTT	CAISGRTGATGELFF
TRBV9	TRBJ2-2	.	.	TGTGCCAGCAGCGCCGGACTGGGGAACACCGGGGAGCTGTTTTTT	CASSAGLGNTGELFF
TRBV7-8	TRBJ1-1	.	.	TGTGCCAGCAGCTTAGCATTGGCCCCCCAGGTAGCTTTCTTT	CASSLALAPQVAFF
TRBV2	TRBJ1-5	once	.	TGTGCCAGCAACGAACAGGGTCAGCAGCCCCAGCATTTT	CASNEQGQQPQHF
TRBV2	TRBJ1-1	.	TRBD1	TGTGCCAGCACATACGGAGGGGGCCTTGAAGCTTTCTTT	CASTYGGGLEAFF
TRBV19	TRBJ2-7	.	.	TGTGCCAGTAGTACCCAGGGATACGAGCAGTACTTC	CASSTQGYEQYF
TRBV5-1	TRBJ2-1	.	.	TGCGCCAGCAGCTTGGTCACAGACTCCTACAATGAGCAGTTCTTC	CASSLVTDSYNEQFF
TRBV18	TRBJ1-2	.	.	TGTGCCAGCTCACAAAATACGCAGCGGGGCCTCTATGGCTACACCTTC	CASSQNTQRGLYGYTF
TRBV30	TRBJ2-2	.	TRBD1	TGTGCCTCGGGGACAGGGACCGGGGAGCTGTTTTTT	CASGTGTGELFF
TRBV28	TRBJ1-2	once	.	TGTGCCAGCAGTCCCGGAGGGGTTAGCAGTGGCTACACCTTC	CASSPGGVSSGYTF
TRBV5-6	TRBJ2-7	.	.	TGTGCCAGCAGCTTCAACGGGAGATGGGAGCAGTACTTC	CASSFNGRWEQYF
TRBV6-6	TRBJ2-2	.	TRBD1	TGTGCCAGCAGTCCTGATCCTACAGGGGGCTTTAACACCGGGGAGCTGTTTTTT	CASSPDPTGGFNTGELFF
TRBV29-1	TRBJ1-1	.	.	TGCAGCGTTCTGGACAGCTTAATGAACACTGAAGCTTTCTTT	CSVLDSLMNTEAFF
TRBV14	TRBJ2-2	.	.	TGTGCCAGCAACCGGGGAAGCGGGGAGCTGTTTTTT	CASNRGSGELFF
TRBV2	TRBJ1-6	.	.	TGTGCCGGCACTAGGCGCGGGGACGAGGCCCTCCACTTT	CAGTRRGDEALHF
TRBV5-6	TRBJ1-6	few	.	TGTGCCAGCAGCCCCTTTTCGGACACTTATAATTCACCCCTCCACTTT	CASSPFSDTYNSPLHF
TRBV29-1	TRBJ2-2	once	.	TGCAGCGCATTGGACAGGAACACCGGGGAGCTGTTTTTT	CSALDRNTGELFF
TRBV6-1	TRBJ1-1	.	.	TGTGCCAGCAGTACCGGGGCTGAAGCTTTCTTT	CASSTGAEAFF
TRBV29-1	TRBJ2-3	.	.	TGCAGCGTTGGACAGTCCACAGATACGCAGTATTTT	CSVGQSTDTQYF
TRBV5-1	TRBJ1-4	once	.	TGCGCCAGCAGCGCGGACTCTGAAAAACTGTTTTTT	CASSADSEKLFF
TRBV5-1	TRBJ2-1	.	TRBD1	TGCGCCAGCAGCCCTGGACAGGCCACCTACAATGAGCAGTTCTTC	CASSPGQATYNEQFF
TRBV9	TRBJ1-5	.	.	TGTGCCAGCAGCCCAACGCCAGGGCACAATCAGCCCCAGCATTTT	CASSPTPGHNQPQHF
TRBV19	TRBJ2-5	few	TRBD1	TGTGCCAGTAGCCCCCTTGGGACAGGACAAGAGACCCAGTACTTC	CASSPLGTGQETQYF
TRBV2	TRBJ2-3	once	TRBD1	TGTGCCAGCAGTGTAGGGGGACAGGGGGCAGATACGCAGTATTTT	CASSVGGQGADTQYF
TRBV11-2	TRBJ2-5	.	TRBD2	TGTGCCAGCAGCTCCGGGCGGGGGGGAAGAGAGACCCAGTACTTC	CASSSGRGGRETQYF
TRBV2	TRBJ2-7	.	.	TGTGCCAGCAGTGGGGGGGGGCTGGCCTACGAGCAGTACTTC	CASSGGGLAYEQYF
TRBV25-1	TRBJ1-4	.	.	TGTGCCAGCAGTGATGACAGGTCAGATGAAAAACTGTTTTTT	CASSDDRSDEKLFF
TRBV28	TRBJ2-2	.	TRBD1	TGTGCCAGCAGTTCGACAGGGCATCGAAACACCGGGGAGCTGTTTTTT	CASSSTGHRNTGELFF
TRBV5-4	TRBJ2-3	.	.	TGTGCCAGCAGCTTGCCCGGGGGAAAGAAGGATCCAGATACGCAGTATTTT	CASSLPGGKKDPDTQYF
TRBV2	TRBJ1-5	.	TRBD1	TGTGCCAGCAGTGAAGCGCTGGGACAGGGAGGTCAGCCCCAGCATTTT	CASSEALGQGGQPQHF